This T cell receptor (beta chain) is drawn from a study of blood T cells in healthy people across ages. The wider study: For every two T cells, template switching captured about one barcoded beta molecule. Study-level points and caveats: When set beside aged donors, long-lived donors presented more naive CD4+ cells and higher diversity.

V was shortened by 1 base and J by 5 bases, with 16 bases between the two germline ends. The CDR3 sequence is 16 residues long. On this clonotype: The antigen is undetermined.

Next came a second PCR, run for about 7 to 12 cycles, which used a sample-barcoded 5' primer along with a J-beta primer mix. TCRdb re-analysed the 5' RACE reads in MiXCR, keeping a single row per CDR3 protein. The table records nearly 800,000 distinct CDR3 sequences, roughly three fifths of them present only once. This TCR came from a man aged 40-49 years in good health. The specimen was blood. The genes are TRBV12-3 or TRBV12-4 and TRBJ2-3; tentatively, D is TRBD2 (5 bases). The CDR3: CASSLGRSGFQDTQYF. As DNA, the CDR3 is TGTGCCAGCAGTTTAGGCCGTTCGGGATTTCAAGATACGCAGTATTTT.